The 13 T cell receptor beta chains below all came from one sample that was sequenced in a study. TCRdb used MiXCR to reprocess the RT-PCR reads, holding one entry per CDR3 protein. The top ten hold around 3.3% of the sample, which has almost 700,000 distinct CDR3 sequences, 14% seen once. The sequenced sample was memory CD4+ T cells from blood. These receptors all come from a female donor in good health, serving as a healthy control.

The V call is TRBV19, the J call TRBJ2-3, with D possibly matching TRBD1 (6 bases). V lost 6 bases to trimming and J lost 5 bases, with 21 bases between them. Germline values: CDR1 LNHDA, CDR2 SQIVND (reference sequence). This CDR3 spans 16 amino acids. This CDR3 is CASSPLGAAEQDTQYF. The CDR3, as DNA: TGTGCCAGTAGCCCGTTGGGGGCCGCAGAACAAGATACGCAGTATTTT. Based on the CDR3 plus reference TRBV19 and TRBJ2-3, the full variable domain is DGGITQSPKYLFRKEGQNVTLSCEQNLNHDAMYWYRQDPGQGLRLIYYSQIVNDFQKGDIAEGYSVSREKKESFPLTVTSAQKNPTAFYLCASSPLGAAEQDTQYFGPGTRLTVL.

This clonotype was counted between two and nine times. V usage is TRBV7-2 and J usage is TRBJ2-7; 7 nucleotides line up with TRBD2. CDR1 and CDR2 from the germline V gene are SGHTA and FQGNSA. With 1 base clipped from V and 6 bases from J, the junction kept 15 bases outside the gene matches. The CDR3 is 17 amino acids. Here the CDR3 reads CASSLVAGGSGTREQYF. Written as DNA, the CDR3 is TGTGCCAGCAGCTTAGTTGCGGGCGGGAGCGGTACGCGCGAGCAGTACTTC.

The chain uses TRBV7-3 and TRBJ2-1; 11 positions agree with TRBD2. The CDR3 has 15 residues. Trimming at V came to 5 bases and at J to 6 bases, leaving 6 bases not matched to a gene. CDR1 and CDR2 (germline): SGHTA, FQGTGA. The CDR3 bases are TGTGCCAGCAGCCGTGGACTAGCGGGCACCAATGAGCAGTTCTTC. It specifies CASSRGLAGTNEQFF.

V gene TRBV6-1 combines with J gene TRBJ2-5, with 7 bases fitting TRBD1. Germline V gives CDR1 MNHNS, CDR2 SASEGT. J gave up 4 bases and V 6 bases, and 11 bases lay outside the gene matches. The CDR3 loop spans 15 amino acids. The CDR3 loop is CASRRRQGDAETQYF. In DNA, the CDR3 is TGTGCCAGCAGACGTCGACAGGGCGACGCAGAGACCCAGTACTTC.

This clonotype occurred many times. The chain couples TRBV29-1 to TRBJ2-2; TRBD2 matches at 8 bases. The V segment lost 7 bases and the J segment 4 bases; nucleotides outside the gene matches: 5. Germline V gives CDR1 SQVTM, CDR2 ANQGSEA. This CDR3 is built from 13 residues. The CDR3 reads CSAGGRGTGELFF. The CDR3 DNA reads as TGCAGCGCGGGGGGGCGCGGCACCGGGGAGCTGTTTTTT.

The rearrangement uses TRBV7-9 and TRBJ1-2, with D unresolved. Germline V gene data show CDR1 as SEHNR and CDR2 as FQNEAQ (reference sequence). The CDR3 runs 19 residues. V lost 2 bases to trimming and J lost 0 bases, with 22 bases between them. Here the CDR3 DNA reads TGTGCCAGCAGCTTATCGGGTATTCTGGGCGAGGGTGCTAACTATGGCTACACCTTC. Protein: CASSLSGILGEGANYGYTF.

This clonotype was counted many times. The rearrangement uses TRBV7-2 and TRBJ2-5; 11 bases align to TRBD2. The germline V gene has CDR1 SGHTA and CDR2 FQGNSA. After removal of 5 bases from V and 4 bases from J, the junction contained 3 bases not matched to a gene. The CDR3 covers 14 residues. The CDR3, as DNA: TGTGCCAGCAGCCACGGACTAGCGGGAGAGACCCAGTACTTC. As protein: CASSHGLAGETQYF.

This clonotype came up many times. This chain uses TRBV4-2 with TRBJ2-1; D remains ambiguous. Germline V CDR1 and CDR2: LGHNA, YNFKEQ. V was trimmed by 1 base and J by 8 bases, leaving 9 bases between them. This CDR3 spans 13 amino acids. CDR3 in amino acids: CASSQGGIHEQFF. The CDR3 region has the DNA TGTGCCAGCAGCCAAGGGGGAATCCATGAGCAGTTCTTC.

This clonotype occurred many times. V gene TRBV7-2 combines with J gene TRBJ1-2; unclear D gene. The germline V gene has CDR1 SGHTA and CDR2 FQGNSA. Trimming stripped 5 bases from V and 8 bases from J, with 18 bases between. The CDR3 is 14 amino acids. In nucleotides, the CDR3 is TGTGCCAGCAGCCCCGGTGGTCCAGGCGGCGGCTACACCTTC. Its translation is CASSPGGPGGGYTF.

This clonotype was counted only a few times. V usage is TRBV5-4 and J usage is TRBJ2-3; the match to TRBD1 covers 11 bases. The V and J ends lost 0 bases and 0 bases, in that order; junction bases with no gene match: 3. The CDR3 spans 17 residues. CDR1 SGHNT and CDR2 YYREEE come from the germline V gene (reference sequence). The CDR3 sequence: CASSLGGQGASTDTQYF. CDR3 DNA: TGTGCCAGCAGCTTGGGTGGACAGGGGGCCAGCACAGATACGCAGTATTTT.

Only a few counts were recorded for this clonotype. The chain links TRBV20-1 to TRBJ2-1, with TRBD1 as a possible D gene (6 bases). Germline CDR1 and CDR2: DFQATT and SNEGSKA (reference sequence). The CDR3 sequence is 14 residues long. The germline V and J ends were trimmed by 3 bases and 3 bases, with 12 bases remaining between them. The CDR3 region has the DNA TGCAGTGCTAGGCGGACAGAGGGCTACAATGAGCAGTTCTTC. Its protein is CSARRTEGYNEQFF.

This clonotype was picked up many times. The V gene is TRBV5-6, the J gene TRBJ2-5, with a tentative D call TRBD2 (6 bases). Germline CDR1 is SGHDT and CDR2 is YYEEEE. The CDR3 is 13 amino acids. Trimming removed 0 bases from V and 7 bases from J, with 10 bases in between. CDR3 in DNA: TGTGCCAGCAGCTTGGGACTAGGTGTGACCCAGTACTTC. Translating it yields CASSLGLGVTQYF.

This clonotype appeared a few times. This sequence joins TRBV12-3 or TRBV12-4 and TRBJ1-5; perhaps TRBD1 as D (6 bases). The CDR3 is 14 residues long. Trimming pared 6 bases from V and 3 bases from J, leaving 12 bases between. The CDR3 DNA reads TGTGCCAGCAGGGACCAGGGGTTCAATCAGCCCCAGCATTTT. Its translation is CASRDQGFNQPQHF.